The rows below give T cell receptor beta chains drawn from one sample of a study of blood T cells in healthy people across ages. TCRdb recomputed calls from the 5' RACE reads with MiXCR, one row per CDR3 protein. The data contain around 940,000 distinct CDR3 sequences, roughly 51% of them singletons. Sequences were obtained from blood. Receptor source: a woman aged 55 to 70 in good health. Each CDR3 is given with its conserved first and last residue. Fields, in order: V gene, clone size, J gene, D gene, CDR3 DNA, CDR3 protein. The D gene is left open where the match is weak. Expanded clones get a size class; other rows say once, few or many, or leave the size out.

TRBV4-1,-,TRBJ2-7,TRBD2,TGCGCCAGCAGCGCGGGAGGGCCTGTACACTTC,CASSAGGPVHF
TRBV11-2,-,TRBJ2-7,-,TGTGCCAGCAGCTTTGAGTCTTCGACCACCTACGAGCAGTACTTC,CASSFESSTTYEQYF
TRBV2,once,TRBJ2-3,-,TGTGCCAGCAGTGAAAAGGGAACGCAGTATTTT,CASSEKGTQYF
TRBV25-1,-,TRBJ1-1,-,TGTGCCAGCAGTGAACGGTCAGGGACCCAGAACACTGAAGCTTTCTTT,CASSERSGTQNTEAFF
TRBV12-3/TRBV12-4,-,TRBJ2-1,-,TGTGCCAGCACCCAGGGGGGAGGGGGCAATGAGCAGTTCTTC,CASTQGGGGNEQFF
TRBV5-1,-,TRBJ2-6,-,TGCGCCAGCAGCTTGGAGGGCAACTCTGGGGCCAACGTCCTGACTTTC,CASSLEGNSGANVLTF
TRBV12-3/TRBV12-4,-,TRBJ2-7,-,TGTGCCAGCAGTTATGGTATACAGGCGACCTACGAGCAGTACTTC,CASSYGIQATYEQYF
TRBV29-1,few,TRBJ2-3,-,TGCAGCGTTGGGGTTCCTGCGGGCAGGTCGCACACAGATACGCAGTATTTT,CSVGVPAGRSHTDTQYF
TRBV6-5,-,TRBJ1-6,TRBD1,TGTGCCAGCAGTTACGGGGACAGAGGCTCACCCCTCCACTTT,CASSYGDRGSPLHF
TRBV7-8,-,TRBJ2-7,TRBD1,TGTGCCTGCAGCTTTCCCGGGACAGCATCCTACGAGCAGTACTTC,CACSFPGTASYEQYF
TRBV28,-,TRBJ2-7,-,TGTGCCAGCAACTTACAGGGCCGGCAGCAGTACTTC,CASNLQGRQQYF
TRBV6-6,-,TRBJ2-3,-,TGTGCCAGCAGTTACTCGGGATGGTTGTATTTT,CASSYSGWLYF
TRBV21-1,few,TRBJ1-6,-,TGTGCCAGCAACACTTATCTCTATTCACCCCTCCACTTT,CASNTYLYSPLHF
TRBV20-1,few,TRBJ2-7,-,TGCAGTGCTACCTCCTCGGGGCTAGCTGGCTACGAGCAGTACTTC,CSATSSGLAGYEQYF
TRBV30,-,TRBJ2-7,-,TGTGCCTGGAGTCGGGCCGACATCTACGAGCAGTACTTC,CAWSRADIYEQYF
TRBV5-1,-,TRBJ2-7,-,TGCGCCAGCAGCCCGTCCGGGGCCTCCTACGAGCAGTACTTC,CASSPSGASYEQYF
TRBV29-1,-,TRBJ1-1,-,TGCAGCGTTCACGGTTCGACTGAAGCTTTCTTT,CSVHGSTEAFF
TRBV21-1,-,TRBJ2-2,-,TGTGCCAGCAGCACAAGGGACTCAGAGGGCGATGAAGGGGAGCTGTTTTTT,CASSTRDSEGDEGELFF